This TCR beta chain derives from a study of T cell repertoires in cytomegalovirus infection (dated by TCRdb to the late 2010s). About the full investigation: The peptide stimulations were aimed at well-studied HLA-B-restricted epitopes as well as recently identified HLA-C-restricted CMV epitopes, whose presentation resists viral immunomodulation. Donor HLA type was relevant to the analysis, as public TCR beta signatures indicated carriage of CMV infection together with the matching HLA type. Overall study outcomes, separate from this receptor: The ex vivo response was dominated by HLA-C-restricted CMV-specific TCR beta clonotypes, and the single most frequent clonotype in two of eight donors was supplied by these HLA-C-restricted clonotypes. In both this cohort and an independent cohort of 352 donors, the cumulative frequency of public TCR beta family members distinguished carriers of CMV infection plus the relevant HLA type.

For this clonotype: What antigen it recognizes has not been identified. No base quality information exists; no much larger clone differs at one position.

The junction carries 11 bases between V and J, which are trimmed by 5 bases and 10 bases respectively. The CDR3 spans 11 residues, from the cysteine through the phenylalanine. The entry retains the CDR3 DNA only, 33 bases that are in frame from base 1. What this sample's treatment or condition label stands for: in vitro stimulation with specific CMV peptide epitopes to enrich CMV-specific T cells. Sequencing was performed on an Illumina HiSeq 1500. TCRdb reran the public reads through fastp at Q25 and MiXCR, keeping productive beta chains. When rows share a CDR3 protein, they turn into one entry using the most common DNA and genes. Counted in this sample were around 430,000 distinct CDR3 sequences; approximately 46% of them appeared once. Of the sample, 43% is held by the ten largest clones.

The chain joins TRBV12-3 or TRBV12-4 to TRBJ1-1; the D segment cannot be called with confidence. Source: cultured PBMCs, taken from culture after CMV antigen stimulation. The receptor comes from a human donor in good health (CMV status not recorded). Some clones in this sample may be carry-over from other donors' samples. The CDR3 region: CASSPLRVAFF. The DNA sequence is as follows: TGTGCCAGCAGTCCCCTTAGAGTAGCTTTCTTT.